This is a list of T cell receptor beta chains from one sample in a study of cytomegalovirus exposure and HLA in healthy donors. Profiled with immunoSEQ multiplex PCR; TCRdb holds only in-frame clones, not every one. The data hold roughly 190,000 clones, with approximately 89% observed a single time. The sample was PBMCs. The receptors were sampled from a young man in good health and CMV-seropositive. CDR3s include the opening cysteine and the closing phenylalanine or tryptophan. Each record gives: J gene, V gene, CDR3 protein.

TRBJ2-2,TRBV4-1,CASSHGVRELFF
TRBJ2-7,TRBV18,CASSSPSGTGNYEQYF
TRBJ2-1,TRBV30,CAWRSRVAYNEQFF
TRBJ1-5,TRBV5-5,CASSFQTVSNQPQHF
TRBJ1-4,TRBV6-6,CASSYGQSNEKLFF
TRBJ1-2,TRBV30,CAWSVPLSYGYTF
TRBJ1-4,TRBV4-1,CASSPDRGIEKLFF
TRBJ1-2,TRBV27,CASGRGRPDYGYTF
TRBJ2-3,TRBV30,CAWSVEVGDTQYF
TRBJ2-7,TRBV11-2,CASSKWDVSPYEQYF
TRBJ2-1,TRBV27,CASSTSAVEQFF
TRBJ1-1,TRBV4-2,CASSTTGKNTEAFF
TRBJ2-2,TRBV5-1,CASSFRGGHREYTGELFF
TRBJ2-7,TRBV7-2,CASRGTGTYEQYF
TRBJ2-7,TRBV9,CASSPTGFGEQYF
TRBJ1-1,TRBV4-1,CASSHGPMNTEAFF
TRBJ2-2,TRBV7-8,CASSSPDGGATGELFF
TRBJ2-7,TRBV4-3,CASRPGLEFYEQYF